The clone carrying this TCR beta chain was observed a few times. Its specificity is unknown. The CDR3 regions of TCR beta were amplified from RNA transcripts. TCR CDR3 underwent first-round RT-PCR with the HTBI primer set. TCRdb analysed the multiplex PCR reads with MiXCR anew, one entry per CDR3 protein. This table has 500,000 to 700,000 distinct CDR3 sequences, over 15% appearing once. These data come from a study of T cells in Graves' hyperthyroidism and ophthalmopathy. General study points: Stable hyperthyroidism was told apart from ophthalmopathy by a model built on 13 V-J features. Blood also held most thyroid clonotypes expanded beyond 0.001.

Sequencing was performed on blood. The sequence was collected from a woman under 30 with Graves' hyperthyroidism.

CDR3 in DNA: TGTGCCAGCAGCTTAGCGGGCGACCCGGATACGCAGTATTTT. Its protein product is CASSLAGDPDTQYF. The rearrangement uses TRBV7-9 and TRBJ2-3, with D unclear. V dropped 0 bases and J dropped 6 bases, with 10 bases sitting between them. CDR1 SEHNR and CDR2 FQNEAQ come from the germline V gene (reference sequence). The CDR3 runs to 14 residues. Using reference TRBV7-9 and TRBJ2-3 for the parts outside the CDR3, the full variable domain is DTGVSQNPRHKITKRGQNVTFRCDPISEHNRLYWYRQTLGQGPEFLTYFQNEAQLEKSRLLSDRFSAERPKGSFSTLEIQRTEQGDSAMYLCASSLAGDPDTQYFGPGTRLTVL.